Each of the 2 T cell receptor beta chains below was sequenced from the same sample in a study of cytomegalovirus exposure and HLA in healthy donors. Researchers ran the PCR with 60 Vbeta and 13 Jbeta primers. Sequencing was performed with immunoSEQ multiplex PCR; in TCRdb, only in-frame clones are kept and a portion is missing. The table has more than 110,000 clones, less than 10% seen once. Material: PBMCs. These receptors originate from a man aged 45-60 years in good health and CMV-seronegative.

The CDR3 sequence is CASSYAGTGYSPLHF. Written as DNA, the CDR3 is TGTGCCAGCAGTTACGCTGGGACAGGGTATTCACCCCTCCACTTT. This chain joins TRBV6-5 and TRBJ1-6; 9 nucleotides match TRBD1. The germline V gene encodes CDR1 MNHEY and CDR2 SVGAGI. This CDR3 has 15 amino acids. With V trimmed by 2 bases and J by 8 bases, 4 bases remained unmatched.

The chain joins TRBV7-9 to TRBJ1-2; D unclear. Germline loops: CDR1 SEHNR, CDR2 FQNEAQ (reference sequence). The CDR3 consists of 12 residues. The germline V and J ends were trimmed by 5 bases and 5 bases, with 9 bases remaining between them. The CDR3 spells CASSPTGYGYTF. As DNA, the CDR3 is TGTGCCAGCAGCCCCACGGGGTATGGCTACACCTTC. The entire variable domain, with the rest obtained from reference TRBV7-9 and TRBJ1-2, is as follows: DTGVSQNPRHKITKRGQNVTFRCDPISEHNRLYWYRQTLGQGPEFLTYFQNEAQLEKSRLLSDRFSAERPKGSFSTLEIQRTEQGDSAMYLCASSPTGYGYTFGSGTRLTVV.